The clone carrying this TCR beta chain was seen once. Its cognate antigen is unknown. V dropped 1 base and J dropped 3 bases, with 10 bases sitting between them. The CDR3 contains 14 residues. Germline lookup yields CDR1 SGHRS and CDR2 YFSETQ. Primers: 60 Vbeta forward and 13 Jbeta reverse. Clones were sequenced by immunoSEQ multiplex PCR, and TCRdb holds only the in-frame ones, with some missing. The sample consists of 150,000 to 200,000 clones, about three quarters of them appearing once. These data originate in a study of cytomegalovirus exposure and HLA in healthy donors. General study findings and limits: It was 164 TCR beta chains that were listed as cytomegalovirus-associated. In a later analysis, 15,000 to 20,000 TCR beta sequences were associated with HLA alleles at 0.05 false discovery rate. Common viral pathogens (according to a later analysis) appeared linked to several of the most significant clusters. Sequencing likely produced, as an artifact, a cluster of highly shared sequence variants.

The chain recombines TRBV5-1 with TRBJ2-5; tentatively, D is TRBD1 (6 bases). This receptor was taken from a woman aged 25 to 45 in good health and CMV-seronegative. The specimen was PBMCs. As DNA, the CDR3 is TGCGCCAGCAGCTTGACTGCAGGGGAAGAGACCCAGTACTTC. It codes for CASSLTAGEETQYF. Based on the CDR3 plus reference TRBV5-1 and TRBJ2-5, the full variable domain is KAGVTQTPRYLIKTRGQQVTLSCSPISGHRSVSWYQQTPGQGLQFLFEYFSETQRNKGNFPGRFSGRQFSNSRSEMNVSTLELGDSALYLCASSLTAGEETQYFGPGTRLLVL.